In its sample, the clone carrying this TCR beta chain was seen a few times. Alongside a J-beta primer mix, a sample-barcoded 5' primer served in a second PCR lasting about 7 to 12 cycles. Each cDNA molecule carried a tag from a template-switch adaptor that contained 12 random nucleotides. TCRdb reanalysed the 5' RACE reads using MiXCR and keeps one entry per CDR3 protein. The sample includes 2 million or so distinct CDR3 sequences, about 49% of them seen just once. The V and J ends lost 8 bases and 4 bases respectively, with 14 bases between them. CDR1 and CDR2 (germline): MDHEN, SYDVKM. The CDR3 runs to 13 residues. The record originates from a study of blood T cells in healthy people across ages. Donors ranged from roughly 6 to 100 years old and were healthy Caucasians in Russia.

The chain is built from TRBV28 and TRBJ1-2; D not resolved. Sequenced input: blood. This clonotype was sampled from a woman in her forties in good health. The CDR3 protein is CASGTGIGYGYTF. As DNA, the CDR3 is TGTGCCAGCGGAACCGGAATTGGCTATGGCTACACCTTC.